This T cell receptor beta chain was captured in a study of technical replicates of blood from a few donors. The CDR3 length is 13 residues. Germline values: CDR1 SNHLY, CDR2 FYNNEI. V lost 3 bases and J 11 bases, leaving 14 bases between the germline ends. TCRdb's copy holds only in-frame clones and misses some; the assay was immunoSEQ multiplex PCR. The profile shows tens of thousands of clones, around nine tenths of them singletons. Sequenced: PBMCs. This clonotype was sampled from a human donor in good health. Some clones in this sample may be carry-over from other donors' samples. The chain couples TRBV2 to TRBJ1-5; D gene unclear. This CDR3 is CASSESRSGAQHF. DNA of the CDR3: TGTGCCAGCAGTGAGTCACGTTCTGGAGCCCAGCATTTT.